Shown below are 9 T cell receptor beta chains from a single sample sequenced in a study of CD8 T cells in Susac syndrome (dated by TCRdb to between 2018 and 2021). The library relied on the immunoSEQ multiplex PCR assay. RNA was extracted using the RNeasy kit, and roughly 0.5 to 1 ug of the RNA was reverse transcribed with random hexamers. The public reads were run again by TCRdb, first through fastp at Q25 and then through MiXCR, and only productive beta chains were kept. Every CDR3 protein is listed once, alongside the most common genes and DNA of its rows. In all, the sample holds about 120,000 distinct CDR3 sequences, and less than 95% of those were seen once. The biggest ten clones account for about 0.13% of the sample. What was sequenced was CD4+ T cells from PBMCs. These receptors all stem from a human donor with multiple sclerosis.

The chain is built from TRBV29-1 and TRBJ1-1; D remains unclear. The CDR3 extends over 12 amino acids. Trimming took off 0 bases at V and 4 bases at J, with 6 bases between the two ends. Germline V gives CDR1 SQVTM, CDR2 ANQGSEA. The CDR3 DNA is TGCAGCGTTGAAGAGGGTAGCACTGAAGCTTTCTTT. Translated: CSVEEGSTEAFF.

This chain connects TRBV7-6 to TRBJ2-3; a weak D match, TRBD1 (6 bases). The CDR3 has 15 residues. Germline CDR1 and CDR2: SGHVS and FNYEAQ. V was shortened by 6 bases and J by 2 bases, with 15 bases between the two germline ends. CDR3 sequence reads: CASSLLGQNTDTQYF. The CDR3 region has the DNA TGTGCCAGCAGTCTCCTCGGACAGAACACAGATACGCAGTATTTT.

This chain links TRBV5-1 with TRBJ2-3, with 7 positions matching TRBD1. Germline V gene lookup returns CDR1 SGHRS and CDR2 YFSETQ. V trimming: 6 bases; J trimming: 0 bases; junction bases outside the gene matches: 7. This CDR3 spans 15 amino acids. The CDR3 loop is CASKIRGLSTDTQYF. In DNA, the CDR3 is TGCGCCAGCAAAATAAGGGGGCTCAGCACAGATACGCAGTATTTT.

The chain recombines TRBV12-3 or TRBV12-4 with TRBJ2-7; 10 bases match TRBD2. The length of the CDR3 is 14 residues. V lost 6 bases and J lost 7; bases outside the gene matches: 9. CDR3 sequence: CASRNSGRRGEQYF. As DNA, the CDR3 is TGTGCCAGCAGAAATAGCGGGAGGAGGGGGGAGCAGTACTTC.

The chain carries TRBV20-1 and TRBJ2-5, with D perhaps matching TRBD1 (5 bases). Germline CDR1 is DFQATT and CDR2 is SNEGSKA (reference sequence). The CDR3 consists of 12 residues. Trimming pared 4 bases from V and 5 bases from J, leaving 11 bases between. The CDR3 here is CSAKDIGETQYF. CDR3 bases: TGCAGTGCTAAGGACATTGGGGAGACCCAGTACTTC.

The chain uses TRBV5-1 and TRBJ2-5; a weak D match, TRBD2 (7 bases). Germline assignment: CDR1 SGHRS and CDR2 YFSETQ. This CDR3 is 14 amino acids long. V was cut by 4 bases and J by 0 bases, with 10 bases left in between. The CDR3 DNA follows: TGCGCCAGCAGCCCGGGGGGCGACCAAGAGACCCAGTACTTC. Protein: CASSPGGDQETQYF.

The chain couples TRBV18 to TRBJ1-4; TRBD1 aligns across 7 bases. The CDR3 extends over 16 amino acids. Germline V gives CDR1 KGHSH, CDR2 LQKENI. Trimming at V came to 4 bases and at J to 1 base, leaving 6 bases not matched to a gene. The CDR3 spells CASSLSTGQTNEKLFF. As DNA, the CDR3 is TGTGCCAGCTCACTTTCGACAGGGCAAACTAATGAAAAACTGTTTTTT.

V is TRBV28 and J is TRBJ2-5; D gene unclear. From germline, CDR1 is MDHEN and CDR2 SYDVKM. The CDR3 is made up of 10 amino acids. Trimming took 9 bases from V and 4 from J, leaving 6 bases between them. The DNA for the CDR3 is TGTGCCAGTCAATCAGAGACCCAGTACTTC. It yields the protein CASQSETQYF.

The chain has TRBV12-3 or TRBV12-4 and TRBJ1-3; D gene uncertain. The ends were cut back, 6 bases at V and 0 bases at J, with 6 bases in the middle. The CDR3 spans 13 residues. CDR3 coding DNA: TGTGCCAGCAGGCTAAGCTCTGGAAACACCATATATTTT. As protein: CASRLSSGNTIYF.